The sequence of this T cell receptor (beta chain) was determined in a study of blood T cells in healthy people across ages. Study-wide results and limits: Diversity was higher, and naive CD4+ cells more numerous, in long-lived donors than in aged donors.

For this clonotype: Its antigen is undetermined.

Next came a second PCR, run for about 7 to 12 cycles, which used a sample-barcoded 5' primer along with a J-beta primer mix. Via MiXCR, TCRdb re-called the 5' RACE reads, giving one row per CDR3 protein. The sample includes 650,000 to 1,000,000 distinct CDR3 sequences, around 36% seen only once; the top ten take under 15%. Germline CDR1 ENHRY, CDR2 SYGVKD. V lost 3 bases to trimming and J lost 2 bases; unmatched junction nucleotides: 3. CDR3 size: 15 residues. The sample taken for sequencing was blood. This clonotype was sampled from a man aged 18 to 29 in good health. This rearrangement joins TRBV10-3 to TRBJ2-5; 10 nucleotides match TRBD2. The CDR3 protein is CAISDYSGRQETQYF. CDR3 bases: TGTGCCATCAGTGATTATAGCGGGAGGCAAGAGACCCAGTACTTC.